Listed here is a single T cell receptor beta chain. The clone's antigen remains unknown. Base qualities are missing; no much larger clone stands one base away. According to the germline V gene (reference sequence), CDR1 reads SGHNT and CDR2 reads YYREEE. Reading from cysteine to phenylalanine, the CDR3 counts 16 amino acids. Here the CDR3 DNA is all that survives: 48 bases in frame from base 1. A distance of 12 bases separates the germline ends of V and J, which lose 0 bases and 3 bases respectively. The protocol used for the library was the immunoSEQ multiplex PCR assay. TCRdb obtained this table from immuneACCESS and retained in-frame rearrangements with V and J assigned. These tables miss some clones; where compared with another copy, unresolved V genes account for less than half of the shortfall, and the remainder is unexplained. Counted in this sample were more than 800 clones; roughly 84% of them appeared once. About 5.3% of the sample goes to the ten largest clones.

This sample is drawn from a study of chemoradiotherapy in HPV16-positive cancers (dated by TCRdb to about 2022). Regarding the research as a whole: Candidate HPV-specific T-cell clones and common TCR motifs were defined through functional T-cell assays on cells from a couple of HPV16-positive patients. Whether T-cell immunity against the HPV oncoproteins E6 and E7 changes during chemoradiotherapy and whether survival is affected by this immunity were examined in the study. Next, the candidate HPV-specific TCRs and motifs were followed in TCR repertoires from approximately 82 patients with HPV-related cancers.

The study at large found these results: Expansion of candidate HPV-specific clones and E7-related TCR motifs was observed in the tumor microenvironment during treatment, whereas no such expansion was observed for non-HPV-specific T cells. The functional definition of HPV-specific T cells came from only a couple of HPV16-positive patients, and the survival association was reported for HPV16-positive patients. Improved recurrence-free survival in HPV16-positive patients was associated with expansion of HPV-responsive T cells during chemoradiotherapy.

Because repertoires were sampled repeatedly during chemoradiotherapy, clonal expansion in the tumor microenvironment could be followed. The sequence links TRBV5-4 to TRBJ2-2, with a tentative D call of TRBD1 or TRBD2, each matching 7 bases. The sequence was collected from a human donor with HPV-associated anogenital cancer. The material was tumor tissue, obtained from a patient who underwent chemoradiotherapy. The DNA sequence follows: TGTGCCAGCAGCTTGGACAGGGGAGGGTACACCGGGGAGCTGTTTTTT. The translation is CASSLDRGGYTGELFF.